Shown below are 23 T cell receptor beta chains from a single sample sequenced in a study of cytomegalovirus exposure and HLA in healthy donors. The PCR ran on 60 Vbeta and 13 Jbeta primers. Produced via immunoSEQ multiplex PCR; TCRdb's table is partial and in-frame only. This table has over 250,000 clones, about 75% appearing once. The sequenced sample consisted of PBMCs. Source of these receptors: a female donor in good health and CMV-seronegative.

V gene TRBV15 combines with J gene TRBJ2-7, with 12 bases matching TRBD1. CDR3 length: 14 amino acids. Trimming cost V 6 bases and J 7 bases; bases outside gene matches: 7. Germline CDR1 and CDR2: LNHNV and YYDKDF (reference sequence). The CDR3 reads CATRGGQGAQEQYF. The CDR3 DNA reads TGTGCCACCAGGGGGGGACAGGGGGCACAAGAGCAGTACTTC.

The chain employs TRBV19 and TRBJ2-1; D is undetermined. The V gene's germline CDR1 is LNHDA and CDR2 SQIVND (reference sequence). The CDR3 totals 13 residues. Trimming cost V 3 bases and J 8 bases, with 11 bases left between them. The CDR3 sequence: CASSIPGGDEQFF. DNA for the CDR3: TGTGCCAGTAGTATCCCCGGCGGCGATGAGCAGTTCTTC.

This clone was picked up a small number of times. The chain is built from TRBV7-9 and TRBJ1-2, with 9 bases that match TRBD1. From germline, CDR1 is SEHNR and CDR2 FQNEAQ (reference sequence). V dropped 1 base and J dropped 8; count of bases not matched to a gene: 2. This CDR3 region has 13 residues. Written as DNA, the CDR3 is TGTGCCAGCAGCTTAGGGGACAGGGTCGGCTACACCTTC. Its translation is CASSLGDRVGYTF.

The chain combines TRBV4-2 with TRBJ2-2, with 8 bases matching TRBD2. V dropped 1 base and J dropped 2; count of bases not matched to a gene: 9. The length of the CDR3 is 18 residues. Germline V lookup: CDR1 LGHNA, CDR2 YNFKEQ. The CDR3: CASSQGLSSGANTGELFF. The CDR3 DNA is TGTGCCAGCAGCCAAGGCCTTAGTAGCGGGGCTAACACCGGGGAGCTGTTTTTT.

This clone was seen a handful of times. The chain has TRBV4-1 and TRBJ2-1; 8 nucleotides match TRBD1. Germline-derived CDR1 and CDR2 are MGHRA and YSYEKL. V was pared by 4 bases and J by 3 bases, with 8 bases of the junction left unmatched. This CDR3 contains 16 residues. The CDR3 sequence: CASSRDRDRIYNEQFF. CDR3 bases: TGCGCCAGCAGCCGAGACCGGGACAGGATCTACAATGAGCAGTTCTTC.

This chain joins TRBV4-1 and TRBJ2-7; 9 positions match TRBD1. CDR1 is MGHRA and CDR2 is YSYEKL in the germline V gene. The CDR3 totals 16 residues. Germline trimming cut 0 bases from V and 7 bases from J; bases unmatched to any gene: 10. CDR3: CASSQDPDRGAGEQYF. The CDR3, as DNA: TGCGCCAGCAGCCAAGATCCGGACAGGGGCGCGGGGGAGCAGTACTTC.

V and J are TRBV5-1 and TRBJ2-1; 11 bases match TRBD2. V trimming: 1 base; J trimming: 7 bases; junction bases outside the gene matches: 10. CDR1 SGHRS and CDR2 YFSETQ come from the germline V gene. The CDR3 is 17 amino acids. The CDR3 loop is CASSLYLAGGPGNEQFF. The CDR3 region has the DNA TGCGCCAGCAGCTTGTATTTAGCGGGAGGGCCGGGTAATGAGCAGTTCTTC. Looking up the rest from reference TRBV5-1 and TRBJ2-1 gives the full variable domain: KAGVTQTPRYLIKTRGQQVTLSCSPISGHRSVSWYQQTPGQGLQFLFEYFSETQRNKGNFPGRFSGRQFSNSRSEMNVSTLELGDSALYLCASSLYLAGGPGNEQFFGPGTRLTVL.

In nucleotides, the CDR3 is TGCGCCAGCACTATGGCGGGCATCTACAATGAGCAGTTCTTC. Residues: CASTMAGIYNEQFF. The chain has TRBV5-1 and TRBJ2-1, with D possibly matching TRBD2 (5 bases). This CDR3 contains 14 residues. Deletions cut 6 bases from V and 3 bases from J, with 13 bases between. The germline V gene has CDR1 SGHRS and CDR2 YFSETQ.

This chain joins TRBV7-9 and TRBJ2-7; 14 bases map to TRBD2. J was trimmed by 1 base and V by 2 bases; bases with no gene match: 1. Per the germline V gene, CDR1 is SEHNR and CDR2 is FQNEAQ (reference sequence). The CDR3 is made up of 16 amino acids. CDR3 sequence: CASSLRLAGGSYEQYF. For the CDR3, the DNA is TGTGCCAGCAGCTTAAGACTAGCGGGAGGGTCCTACGAGCAGTACTTC.

The genes are TRBV6-5 and TRBJ2-7, with 9 nucleotides matching TRBD2. The CDR3 extends over 16 amino acids. The ends lost 0 bases at V and 2 bases at J; junction bases unmatched: 5. The V gene's germline CDR1 is MNHEY and CDR2 SVGAGI. CDR3 in DNA: TGTGCCAGCAGTTACTCAGGCGGGAGGGTAACCTACGAGCAGTACTTC. Translating gives CASSYSGGRVTYEQYF.

The sample holds one count of this clone. The chain has TRBV28 and TRBJ1-2, with no clear D. Trimming left V 3 bases short and J 3 bases short, with 5 bases between. Germline V gene sequence: CDR1 MDHEN, CDR2 SYDVKM. This CDR3 has 12 residues. The CDR3 here is CASSFSDYGYTF. CDR3 bases: TGTGCCAGCAGTTTCTCAGACTATGGCTACACCTTC.

The chain joins TRBV10-3 to TRBJ2-3; perhaps TRBD1 as D (5 bases). The CDR3 covers 16 residues. The V end was cut by 3 bases, the J end by 2 bases, with 15 bases between. CDR1 is ENHRY, CDR2 SYGVKD, per germline. CDR3 DNA sequence: TGTGCCATCAGTGACGTGGGGCGGTCACCCACAGATACGCAGTATTTT. Its protein is CAISDVGRSPTDTQYF.

The chain joins TRBV5-1 to TRBJ2-5; the match to TRBD2 covers 7 bases. Germline V gene lookup returns CDR1 SGHRS and CDR2 YFSETQ. CDR3 size: 15 residues. V trimming: 0 bases; J trimming: 1 base; junction bases outside the gene matches: 3. This CDR3 reads CASSLAGGPQETQYF. The CDR3 DNA sequence: TGCGCCAGCAGCTTGGCGGGAGGCCCCCAAGAGACCCAGTACTTC.

This sequence joins TRBV19 and TRBJ2-1; TRBD2 matches 13 bases. The CDR3 contains 17 residues. J gave up 5 bases and V 5 bases, and 9 bases lay outside the gene matches. The V gene's germline CDR1 is LNHDA and CDR2 SQIVND (reference sequence). The CDR3 here is CASSDLPGTSGDNEQFF. The CDR3 nucleotides read TGTGCCAGTAGTGATTTGCCCGGGACTAGCGGGGACAATGAGCAGTTCTTC.

V usage is TRBV19 and J usage is TRBJ1-4, with 7 bases identical to TRBD1. Trimming at V came to 5 bases and at J to 0 bases, leaving 9 bases not matched to a gene. The CDR3 has 17 residues. Germline V CDR1 and CDR2: LNHDA, SQIVND (reference sequence). CDR3 bases: TGTGCCAGTAGTGGAGGGGGGACAGTTGCAACTAATGAAAAACTGTTTTTT. This encodes CASSGGGTVATNEKLFF. Variable domain in full (rest from reference TRBV19 and TRBJ1-4): DGGITQSPKYLFRKEGQNVTLSCEQNLNHDAMYWYRQDPGQGLRLIYYSQIVNDFQKGDIAEGYSVSREKKESFPLTVTSAQKNPTAFYLCASSGGGTVATNEKLFFGSGTQLSVL.

The CDR3 is CASRGLRADTQYF. Written as DNA, the CDR3 is TGTGCCAGCAGGGGACTACGGGCAGATACGCAGTATTTT. The chain joins TRBV6-1 to TRBJ2-3, with 7 bases identical to TRBD2. The CDR3 contains 13 residues. V was clipped by 6 bases and J by 4 bases; unmatched bases: 4. CDR1 and CDR2 (germline): MNHNS, SASEGT.

The CDR3 DNA reads TGTGCCACCCGGTGGGGGCGAGGCACAGATACGCAGTATTTT. Its protein is CATRWGRGTDTQYF. V and J are TRBV28 and TRBJ2-3; D might be TRBD1 (6 bases). V was shortened by 10 bases and J by 1 base, with 15 bases between the two germline ends. Germline V gives CDR1 MDHEN, CDR2 SYDVKM. CDR3 size: 14 residues.

The J gene is TRBJ2-5, the V gene TRBV7-2; TRBD2 matches 8 bases. This CDR3 has 14 residues. V lost 5 bases and J lost 5; bases outside the gene matches: 7. Per the germline V gene, CDR1 is SGHTA and CDR2 is FQGNSA. This CDR3 reads CASSPRGGHETQYF. DNA for the CDR3: TGTGCCAGCAGCCCCCGGGGGGGGCACGAGACCCAGTACTTC.

The chain is built from TRBV7-9 and TRBJ2-7; 7 nucleotides align to TRBD1. The V gene's germline CDR1 is SEHNR and CDR2 FQNEAQ (reference sequence). V shed 2 bases and J 3 bases; nucleotides not matched to a gene: 1. The CDR3 spans 13 residues. The CDR3 loop reads CASSLSGGYEQYF. The DNA of the CDR3 is TGTGCCAGCAGCTTATCAGGGGGCTACGAGCAGTACTTC.

The V call is TRBV19, the J call TRBJ2-3, with 7 bases matching TRBD1. The germline CDR1 and CDR2 sequences are LNHDA and SQIVND (reference sequence). The CDR3 is 15 residues long. V lost 7 bases, J lost 7 bases, and 14 bases stayed unmatched. This chain's CDR3 is CASKVGTAILNTQYF. CDR3 sequence (DNA): TGTGCCAGTAAAGTAGGGACAGCCATACTCAATACGCAGTATTTT.

With respect to this clone: Other DNA sequences in the same sample also yield this CDR3. The chain recombines TRBV6-5 with TRBJ1-2; 10 bases fit TRBD1. In germline, CDR1 is MNHEY, CDR2 SVGAGI. V dropped 2 bases and J dropped 5; count of bases not matched to a gene: 2. The CDR3 runs 14 residues. The chain's CDR3 is CASSYRDRGYGYTF. The CDR3 bases are TGTGCCAGCAGTTACAGGGACAGGGGTTATGGCTACACCTTC.

V and J are TRBV7-9 and TRBJ2-2; TRBD2 might be the D (7 bases). V was pared by 5 bases and J by 15 bases, with 25 bases between. CDR3 size: 15 residues. Germline V CDR1 and CDR2: SEHNR, FQNEAQ (reference sequence). The CDR3 coding sequence is TGTGCCAGCAGCCCATTGCGCGGGGGCGCGGGTGCGGTGTTTTTT. It specifies CASSPLRGGAGAVFF.

The chain's CDR3 is CASIAGAGGSNEQFF. The CDR3 nucleotides are TGCGCCAGCATAGCGGGAGCGGGCGGGTCGAATGAGCAGTTCTTC. The V and J genes are TRBV5-1 and TRBJ2-1, with 9 bases that match TRBD2. Germline V gene sequence: CDR1 SGHRS, CDR2 YFSETQ. There are 15 residues in the CDR3. J gave up 7 bases and V 6 bases, and 11 bases lay outside the gene matches. The full variable domain, completed using reference TRBV5-1 and TRBJ2-1, is KAGVTQTPRYLIKTRGQQVTLSCSPISGHRSVSWYQQTPGQGLQFLFEYFSETQRNKGNFPGRFSGRQFSNSRSEMNVSTLELGDSALYLCASIAGAGGSNEQFFGPGTRLTVL.